This TCR beta chain originates from a study of high-grade serous ovarian cancer treatment subgroups. Study-wide background: On average, approximately 15,000 reads and 7,000 to 8,000 unique TCR beta rearrangements were obtained per sample.

Tumor samples were obtained before definitive surgery or chemotherapy. The repertoire was sequenced with immunoSEQ multiplex PCR; TCRdb's copy has only in-frame clones and lacks some. The sample consists of around 30,000 clones, about 86% of them appearing once. This clonotype originated in a human donor with high-grade serous ovarian cancer. The source material was tumor tissue.

In DNA, the CDR3 is TGTGCCAGCTCACAGGGTCCGAGAAATCAGCCCCAGCATTTT. This encodes CASSQGPRNQPQHF. The rearrangement joins TRBV18 to TRBJ1-5; no definite D call. Trimming took off 4 bases at V and 4 bases at J, with 11 bases between the two ends. Germline CDR1 reads KGHSH; CDR2 reads LQKENI. The CDR3 is 14 amino acids. Complete variable domain (other parts from reference TRBV18 and TRBJ1-5): NAGVMQNPRHLVRRRGQEARLRCSPMKGHSHVYWYRQLPEEGLKFMVYLQKENIIDESGMPKERFSAEFPKEGPSILRIQQVVRGDSAAYFCASSQGPRNQPQHFGDGTRLSIL.